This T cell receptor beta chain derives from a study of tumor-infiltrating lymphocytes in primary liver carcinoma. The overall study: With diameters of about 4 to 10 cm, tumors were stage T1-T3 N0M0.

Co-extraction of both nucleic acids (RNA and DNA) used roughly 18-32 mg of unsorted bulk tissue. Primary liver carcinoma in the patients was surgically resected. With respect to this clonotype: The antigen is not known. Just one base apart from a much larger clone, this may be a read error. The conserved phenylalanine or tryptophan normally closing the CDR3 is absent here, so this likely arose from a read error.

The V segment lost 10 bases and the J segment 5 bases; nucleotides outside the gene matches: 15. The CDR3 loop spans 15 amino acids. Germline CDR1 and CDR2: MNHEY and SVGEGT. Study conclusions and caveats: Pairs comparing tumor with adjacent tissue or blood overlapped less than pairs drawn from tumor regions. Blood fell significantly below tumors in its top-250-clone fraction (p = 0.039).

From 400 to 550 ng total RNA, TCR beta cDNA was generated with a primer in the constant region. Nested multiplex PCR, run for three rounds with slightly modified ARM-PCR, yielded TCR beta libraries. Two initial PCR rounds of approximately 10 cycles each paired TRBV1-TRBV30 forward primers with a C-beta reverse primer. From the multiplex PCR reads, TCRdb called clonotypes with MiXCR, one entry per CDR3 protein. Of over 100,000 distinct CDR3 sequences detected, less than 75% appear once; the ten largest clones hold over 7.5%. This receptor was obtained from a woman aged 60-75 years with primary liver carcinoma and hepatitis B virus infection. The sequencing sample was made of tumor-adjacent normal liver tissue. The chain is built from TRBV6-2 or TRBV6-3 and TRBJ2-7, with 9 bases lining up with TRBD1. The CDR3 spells CATFPPGQGRHEQYL. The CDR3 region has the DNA TGTGCCACCTTCCCGCCCGGACAGGGGAGGCACGAGCAGTACTTA.